One sample yielded the 9 T cell receptor beta chains listed below, sequenced in a study of blood T cell repertoires in COVID-19. TCRdb keeps only in-frame clones here, not all; method: immunoSEQ multiplex PCR. The repertoire holds more than 300,000 clones, around four fifths seen once, with around 5.1% in the top ten. Sequenced: PBMCs or T cells enriched from blood (not recorded which). These receptors all come from a woman between 50 and 59 years old who had recovered from COVID-19.

This chain joins TRBV19 and TRBJ1-6, with unresolved D. CDR1 is LNHDA, CDR2 SQIVND, per germline (reference sequence). The CDR3 has 12 amino acids. V dropped 2 bases and J dropped 14 bases, with 10 bases sitting between them. The CDR3 reads CASSIREEALHF. CDR3 bases: TGTGCCAGTAGTATAAGGGAGGAGGCCCTCCACTTT. Variable domain in full (rest from reference TRBV19 and TRBJ1-6): DGGITQSPKYLFRKEGQNVTLSCEQNLNHDAMYWYRQDPGQGLRLIYYSQIVNDFQKGDIAEGYSVSREKKESFPLTVTSAQKNPTAFYLCASSIREEALHFGNGTRLTVT.

This chain connects TRBV5-1 to TRBJ2-1; 11 bases are a match to TRBD2. Trimming removed 0 bases from V and 10 bases from J; junction bases left unmatched: 6. The CDR3 consists of 15 residues. CDR1 is SGHRS and CDR2 is YFSETQ in the germline V gene. CDR3 sequence: CASSLVLAGAEEQFF. Written as DNA, the CDR3 is TGCGCCAGCAGCTTGGTACTAGCGGGAGCGGAGGAGCAGTTCTTC.

This clone was seen only once. The genes are TRBV2 and TRBJ2-3; D uncertain. The germline V and J ends were trimmed by 1 base and 7 bases, with 9 bases remaining between them. There are 13 residues in the CDR3. Germline V CDR1 and CDR2: SNHLY, FYNNEI. The CDR3 protein is CASSEDRRNTQYF. CDR3 nucleotides: TGTGCCAGCAGTGAAGATCGGCGGAATACGCAGTATTTT. Using reference TRBV2 and TRBJ2-3 for the parts outside the CDR3, the full variable domain is EPEVTQTPSHQVTQMGQEVILRCVPISNHLYFYWYRQILGQKVEFLVSFYNNEISEKSEIFDDQFSVERPDGSNFTLKIRSTKLEDSAMYFCASSEDRRNTQYFGPGTRLTVL.

This chain uses TRBV3-1 (or the pseudogene TRBV3-2) with TRBJ2-2; no firm D call. Germline assignment: CDR1 LGHDT and CDR2 YNNKEL (reference sequence). Trimming took 6 bases from V and 4 from J, leaving 9 bases between them. The CDR3 is 13 amino acids. The CDR3 sequence: CASRKEITGELFF. CDR3 bases: TGTGCCAGCAGAAAGGAGATCACCGGGGAGCTGTTTTTT.

This chain connects TRBV18 to TRBJ2-3; no firm D call. The CDR3 runs to 13 residues. Germline CDR1 is KGHSH and CDR2 is LQKENI. Trimming removed 3 bases at V and 4 bases at J, with 8 bases between. CDR3 coding DNA: TGTGCCAGCTCACCGAGAGGTCCAGATACGCAGTATTTT. Amino acids: CASSPRGPDTQYF.

V gene TRBV9 combines with J gene TRBJ1-2, with TRBD1 as a possible D gene (5 bases). V was pared by 3 bases and J by 8 bases, with 14 bases between. CDR1 SGDLS and CDR2 YYNGEE come from the germline V gene. The CDR3 extends over 13 amino acids. This CDR3 reads CASSAGGVRGYTF. The CDR3 DNA is TGTGCCAGCAGCGCTGGGGGGGTACGGGGCTACACCTTC.

The V call is TRBV7-9, the J call TRBJ1-2; a possible D gene is TRBD1 (6 bases). The V end was cut by 5 bases, the J end by 6 bases, with 10 bases between. Germline lookup yields CDR1 SEHNR and CDR2 FQNEAQ (reference sequence). This CDR3 has 12 residues. The CDR3 DNA reads as TGTGCCAGCAGCCGAAACAGGGATGGCTACACCTTC. Amino acids: CASSRNRDGYTF.

Concerning this clone: Other DNA sequences in the sample encode the same CDR3. The chain joins TRBV10-2 to TRBJ2-3; D gene ambiguous. Trimming stripped 0 bases from V and 0 bases from J, with 7 bases between. The CDR3 runs to 15 residues. Per the germline V gene, CDR1 is WSHSY and CDR2 is SAAADI. DNA of the CDR3: TGCGCCAGCAGTGAGTCGCCAACAAGCACAGATACGCAGTATTTT. This encodes CASSESPTSTDTQYF.

This chain connects TRBV9 to TRBJ1-1; weak D call: TRBD1 (6 bases). CDR3 length: 15 residues. V lost 4 bases to trimming and J lost 2 bases, with 15 bases between them. Germline V lookup: CDR1 SGDLS, CDR2 YYNGEE. The CDR3 sequence is CASSLFTGPNTEAFF. The DNA for the CDR3 is TGTGCCAGCAGCCTTTTCACAGGGCCAAACACTGAAGCTTTCTTT. Full variable domain (missing parts from reference TRBV9 and TRBJ1-1): DSGVTQTPKHLITATGQRVTLRCSPRSGDLSVYWYQQSLDQGLQFLIQYYNGEERAKGNILERFSAQQFPDLHSELNLSSLELGDSALYFCASSLFTGPNTEAFFGQGTRLTVV.